Sequencing of this T cell receptor beta chain was carried out in a study of T cell responses to AZD1222 COVID-19 vaccine. Notes on the study in general: At 160-218 and 743-854, vaccine-associated CD4 TCRs were dominant, and they spanned spike. Increases in Spike-specific TCR breadth and depth were seen after two AZD1222 doses. There were repertoire samples only from the period after the peak T cell response. Most donors were white British, females outnumbered males, and clonal diversity was possibly underestimated.

As to this clone: Its antigen is not identified.

Here immunoSEQ multiplex PCR was the method, and the copy in TCRdb shows in-frame clones only, minus some. This table holds some 50,000 clones, 70% to 85% found once. The CDR3 extends over 14 amino acids. Germline V gene sequence: CDR1 SGHNT, CDR2 YYREEE (reference sequence). The V end was cut by 0 bases, the J end by 5 bases, with 11 bases between. The source is an adult in good health. This specimen was peripheral blood, taken on day 0 of AZD1222 vaccination. The V call is TRBV5-4, the J call TRBJ2-5, with D tentatively TRBD2 (5 bases). The CDR3 DNA reads TGTGCCAGCAGCTTGGGATCGGGGTCGGAGACCCAGTACTTC. Protein product: CASSLGSGSETQYF. The whole variable domain, filled in from reference TRBV5-4 and TRBJ2-5, reads ETGVTQSPTHLIKTRGQQVTLRCSSQSGHNTVSWYQQALGQGPQFIFQYYREEENGRGNFPPRFSGLQFPNYSSELNVNALELDDSALYLCASSLGSGSETQYFGPGTRLLVL.